This TCR beta chain was found in a study of T cell responses to AZD1222 COVID-19 vaccine (dated by TCRdb to the early 2020s). In terms of the full investigation: Because spike-specific TCR depth and breadth did not differ between the two schedules, AZD1222 recipients who got a second dose at roughly 4 weeks were pooled with those who got a second dose at roughly 12 weeks. Trial participants were enrolled by age into subgroups of 18-55, 56-69 and 70-plus years, and about 150, 27 and 61 TCR-sequenced participants, respectively, were included in these subgroups. TCR sequencing was performed for some 250 trial participants, of whom roughly 200 were given two doses of AZD1222 and around 25 were given two doses of MenACWY control vaccine. Paper-wide results and their limitations: Because no samples from the day 14 peak response were available, repertoires could be characterized only after the peak T cell response. A significant rise in spike-specific TCR breadth and depth was observed after two AZD1222 doses relative to day 0 and relative to MenACWY recipients. Most participants were white British and females outnumbered males, and the authors suggested that clonal diversity may have been underestimated. Conclusions about previously exposed vaccinees are limited, since just a handful of AZD1222 recipients were seropositive for SARS-CoV-2 at baseline. The vaccine-associated CD4 TCRs covered the entire spike protein, and the dominant responses fell in regions 160-218 and 743-854. The 56-69-year group was small, and its depth increase did not reach significance, likely because of low power. Nearly half of unique spike-specific TCRs reportedly recognized epitopes outside regions mutated in the B.1.351 and B.1.1.7 variants.

The CDR3 regions of human TCRbeta chains were subjected to immunosequencing. Per the source publication's procedure: Repertoire TCRs were checked for matches against a reference library of SARS-CoV-2-specific TCRs that had been generated using the MIRA antigen-specificity platform. Breadth meant the fraction of unique TCRs that were SARS-CoV-2-associated, whereas depth meant the fraction of total T cells that were SARS-CoV-2-associated. Using the MIRA data, each spike-specific TCR was assigned both to the spike region to which the TCR was reactive and to a CD4 or CD8 class. Log10-transformed breadth and depth values were compared by one-way ANOVA with Sidak's multiple comparisons tests. The immuneACCESS repertoire file appears here via TCRdb, limited to in-frame rearrangements. These files lack a portion of the clones; in checked studies, under half of the deficit traces to unresolved V genes, and the cause of the others is not known. Clone size and the V and J calls come from that table; the DNA yielded D and trimming. Across this sample there are some 90,000 clones, with more than 70% seen only once. About an eighth of the sample goes to the ten largest clones.

The sample's time point label, decoded: baseline before first vaccination. Samples from vaccinated people were obtained from the UK trials COV001 and COV002, which included a single-blind randomized controlled phase 2/3 trial of AZD1222 (ChAdOx1 nCoV-19) in healthy adults. For TCRbeta chain sequencing, PBMC samples from trial participants were taken at day 0 and at day 28 after the second dose. The germline V gene (reference sequence) provides CDR1 LGHDT and CDR2 YNNKEL. The CDR3, cysteine through phenylalanine, is 12 amino acids long. Only CDR3 DNA is held: 36 bases, read in frame from base 1. V sheds 1 base and J sheds 8 bases, leaving 5 bases between their ends. Note on this clone: Its antigen is currently not known. The sample holds no much larger clone one base away, and base qualities are not on file.

Here the chain combines TRBV3-1 (or the pseudogene TRBV3-2) and TRBJ1-4; a confident D gene designation cannot be given. The receptor's source is an adult in good health. The sequencing here drew on peripheral blood, taken on day 0 of AZD1222 vaccination. The sequenced DNA is TGTGCCAGCAGCCAAGGTCCCGAAAAACTGTTTTTT. Its translation reads: CASSQGPEKLFF.